Listed below are T cell receptor beta chains from one sample, sequenced in a study of blood T cell repertoires in COVID-19. Sequenced by immunoSEQ multiplex PCR; TCRdb stores in-frame clones only, minus some. The table records around 470,000 clones, about nine tenths of them present only once. Sequenced sample: PBMCs or T cells enriched from blood (not recorded which). Source of these receptors: a man between 18 and 35 years old who had recovered from COVID-19. The CDR3 runs from the conserved cysteine through the conserved F or W. Rows may omit the clone size; those that give it use once, few, many or a size class.

v_call	j_call	clone_size	cdr3_aa
TRBV12-3/TRBV12-4	TRBJ1-1	NA	CASSPDRVTEAFF
TRBV5-5	TRBJ1-3	NA	CASSFRVGGVDTIYF
TRBV18	TRBJ1-4	once	CASSPTGDEKLFF
TRBV12-3/TRBV12-4	TRBJ1-2	NA	CASSLGTGYTF
TRBV7-2	TRBJ1-1	NA	CASSDQGGVGEAFF
TRBV5-6	TRBJ1-2	NA	CASSFRTVANYGYTF
TRBV10-3	TRBJ1-1	NA	CASESGGQGAIGNTEAFF
TRBV15	TRBJ2-1	NA	CATSRSTGTGPNEQFF
TRBV7-9	TRBJ2-1	once	CASSLGRAGAHNEQFF
TRBV10-3	TRBJ1-2	NA	CATQDSVANYGYTF
TRBV28	TRBJ1-5	NA	CASRSQKKTGGNQPQHF
TRBV3-1/TRBV3-2	TRBJ2-1	NA	CASSTGGRSEQFF
TRBV28	TRBJ2-7	once	CASRGRGEQYF
TRBV5-1	TRBJ2-7	NA	CASSTVAGSVEQYF
TRBV12-5	TRBJ1-5	NA	CASGCRGLPNQPQHF
TRBV2	TRBJ1-5	once	CASGAGINQPQHF
TRBV2	TRBJ2-3	NA	CASTRLAGARAYF
TRBV5-1	TRBJ1-1	NA	CASSSAQANTEAFF